Listed below are T cell receptor beta chains from one sample, sequenced in a study of patients and donors after allogeneic stem cell transplantation. One entry per CDR3 protein results from TCRdb running MiXCR on the RT-PCR reads. This sample carries 800,000 to 1,000,000 distinct CDR3 sequences, under 20% of them seen once, and the ten largest clones take about 6%. Input material: blood, either unsorted or a sorted T cell fraction (not recorded which). The receptors were sampled from a human donor who was either an allogeneic HSCT recipient or a stem cell or donor lymphocyte infusion donor (not recorded which). It is not recorded whose cells these are; they may come from a transplant donor. CDR3s include the opening cysteine and the closing phenylalanine or tryptophan. Fields, in order: V gene, D gene, clone size, J gene, CDR3 DNA, CDR3 protein. The D gene is left open where the match is weak. Only some rows state a clone size, as once, few, many or a class for expanded clones.

V: TRBV7-6
D: NA
size: NA
J: TRBJ2-1
DNA: TGTGCCAGCAGCGGGGGGCGGGGCTTCAATGAGCAGTTCTTC
CDR3: CASSGGRGFNEQFF

V: TRBV28
D: NA
size: once
J: TRBJ2-4
DNA: TGTGCCAGCAGTTCAGGGTCAGTTGCCAAAAACATTCAGTACTTC
CDR3: CASSSGSVAKNIQYF

V: TRBV4-1
D: NA
size: NA
J: TRBJ2-2
DNA: TGCGCCAGCAGCAACTCCGGGGAGCTGTTTTTT
CDR3: CASSNSGELFF

V: TRBV18
D: TRBD1
size: many
J: TRBJ1-2
DNA: TGTGCCAGCTCACTCGACAGGGGGCTCTATGGCTACACCTTC
CDR3: CASSLDRGLYGYTF

V: TRBV20-1
D: NA
size: few
J: TRBJ2-3
DNA: TGCAGTGCTAATCGGGTCACAGATACGCAGTATTTT
CDR3: CSANRVTDTQYF

V: TRBV2
D: NA
size: NA
J: TRBJ2-6
DNA: TGTGCCAGCAGACCTTTAAGATCTGGTGGGGCCAACGTCCTGACTTTC
CDR3: CASRPLRSGGANVLTF

V: TRBV27
D: TRBD1
size: NA
J: TRBJ1-1
DNA: TGTGCCAGCACCCTGTACCCAGAGGGGGCGTACACTGAAGCTTTCTTT
CDR3: CASTLYPEGAYTEAFF

V: TRBV5-1
D: NA
size: many
J: TRBJ2-1
DNA: TGCGCCAGCAGCTTGGAGGGCAATGAGCAGTTCTTC
CDR3: CASSLEGNEQFF

V: TRBV4-1
D: NA
size: NA
J: TRBJ2-2
DNA: TGCGCCAGCAGCCAAGATTGGGGGGACAGTCACCGGGAGCTGTTTTTT
CDR3: CASSQDWGDSHRELFF

V: TRBV5-4
D: NA
size: NA
J: TRBJ2-5
DNA: TGTGCCAGCAGCGGATCCCGACCGACAAGAGAGACCCAGTACTTC
CDR3: CASSGSRPTRETQYF

V: TRBV2
D: NA
size: few
J: TRBJ1-4
DNA: TGTGCCAGCAGTGAAAGTAGGTGGCGCACTAATGAAAAACTGTTTTTT
CDR3: CASSESRWRTNEKLFF

V: TRBV19
D: NA
size: NA
J: TRBJ2-7
DNA: TGTGCCAGTAGTATATTGGGGTCACCCTACGAGCAGTACTTC
CDR3: CASSILGSPYEQYF

V: TRBV2
D: NA
size: NA
J: TRBJ1-6
DNA: TGTGCCAGCAGTGAAGCGGGTACAGATAATTCACCCCTCCACTTT
CDR3: CASSEAGTDNSPLHF

V: TRBV1
D: NA
size: once
J: TRBJ2-7
DNA: TGCACCAGCAGCAGTACGGGGGTTCCCCGTATCGAGCAGTACTTC
CDR3: CTSSSTGVPRIEQYF

V: TRBV7-3
D: NA
size: NA
J: TRBJ2-3
DNA: TGTGCCAGCAGCTTCACGTCGGGCACGCAGTATTTT
CDR3: CASSFTSGTQYF

V: TRBV3-1
D: NA
size: few
J: TRBJ1-5
DNA: TGTGCCAGCAGCCACGATTTTAGAAGCAATCAGCCCCAGCATTTT
CDR3: CASSHDFRSNQPQHF

V: TRBV20-1
D: TRBD1
size: NA
J: TRBJ1-5
DNA: TGCAGTGCCAAACAGGGGGCGGGGGTCTTACAGCCCCAGCATTTT
CDR3: CSAKQGAGVLQPQHF

V: TRBV11-1
D: TRBD2
size: NA
J: TRBJ2-5
DNA: TGTGCCAGCAGTTTCGGAGGTAGCGGGGGGTATTTCAGAGAGACCCAGTACTTC
CDR3: CASSFGGSGGYFRETQYF

V: TRBV12-3/TRBV12-4
D: TRBD1
size: NA
J: TRBJ2-7
DNA: TGTGCCAGCAGTTCGCACATTGGACAGGGGTCCTACGAGCAGTACTTC
CDR3: CASSSHIGQGSYEQYF

V: TRBV6-6
D: NA
size: few
J: TRBJ1-2
DNA: TGTGCCAGCAGTCAACAGGGTACCGATGGCTACACCTTC
CDR3: CASSQQGTDGYTF

V: TRBV24-1
D: NA
size: NA
J: TRBJ1-2
DNA: TGTGCCACCAGCAATCCAGGAGGATACACCTTC
CDR3: CATSNPGGYTF

V: TRBV29-1
D: NA
size: few
J: TRBJ1-2
DNA: TGCAGCGTTGATCTGGGTGCTAACTATGGCTACACCTTC
CDR3: CSVDLGANYGYTF

V: TRBV25-1
D: NA
size: many
J: TRBJ1-1
DNA: TGTGCCAGCAGTGCCCTCTCCGGGACGGCAGTTGAAGCTTTCTTT
CDR3: CASSALSGTAVEAFF

V: TRBV5-1
D: NA
size: NA
J: TRBJ1-1
DNA: TGCGCCAGCAGCTTGGATGGGGGAGCTGAAGCTTTCTTT
CDR3: CASSLDGGAEAFF

V: TRBV12-3/TRBV12-4
D: NA
size: many
J: TRBJ2-3
DNA: TGTGCCAGCAGTTTTTCGGGCACAGATACGCAGTATTTT
CDR3: CASSFSGTDTQYF

V: TRBV12-3/TRBV12-4
D: NA
size: NA
J: TRBJ1-2
DNA: TGTGCCAGCAGTCCCCGAGAGCGGGGTCTTTATGGCTACACCTTC
CDR3: CASSPRERGLYGYTF

V: TRBV2
D: TRBD1
size: few
J: TRBJ2-7
DNA: TGTGCCAGCAGTCCCGGGACAGGCTCTGGGCAGTACTTC
CDR3: CASSPGTGSGQYF

V: TRBV29-1
D: TRBD2
size: few
J: TRBJ2-1
DNA: TGCAGCGTTGAAGTAGGTCCGGGAGGGGAGCAGTTCTTC
CDR3: CSVEVGPGGEQFF

V: TRBV4-3
D: TRBD1
size: NA
J: TRBJ1-5
DNA: TGCGCCAGCAGCCAAGATCGGGGACAGGGCGGTCAGCCCCAGCATTTT
CDR3: CASSQDRGQGGQPQHF

V: TRBV29-1
D: NA
size: NA
J: TRBJ2-3
DNA: TGCAGCGTTTTCGGTCAGTTCACAGATACGCAGTATTTT
CDR3: CSVFGQFTDTQYF

V: TRBV9
D: NA
size: NA
J: TRBJ1-2
DNA: TGTGCCAGCAGCGTGGCAACGGGACTATATGGCTACACCTTC
CDR3: CASSVATGLYGYTF

V: TRBV11-2
D: NA
size: NA
J: TRBJ2-1
DNA: TGTGCCAGCAGCCCTACTCCAGACCTATACAATGAGCAGTTCTTC
CDR3: CASSPTPDLYNEQFF

V: TRBV20-1
D: TRBD2
size: few
J: TRBJ2-1
DNA: TGCAGTGCAACAGCGGGAGGAAATGAGCAGTTCTTC
CDR3: CSATAGGNEQFF

V: TRBV20-1
D: TRBD2
size: few
J: TRBJ2-1
DNA: TGCAGTGCCCCGGGACTAGCGGTCTCCTACAATGAGCAGTTCTTC
CDR3: CSAPGLAVSYNEQFF

V: TRBV24-1
D: NA
size: few
J: TRBJ2-1
DNA: TGTGCCACCAGTGGGAAGGGGGCCTACAATGAGCAGTTCTTC
CDR3: CATSGKGAYNEQFF

V: TRBV11-1
D: TRBD2
size: few
J: TRBJ2-3
DNA: TGTGCCAGCAGTAACGCTCGTCCGGGAGGTACAGATACGCAGTATTTT
CDR3: CASSNARPGGTDTQYF

V: TRBV11-2
D: NA
size: once
J: TRBJ2-1
DNA: TGTGCCAGCAGCTTAGGGGAGGGGGCCCCTTACCAAGGGTCCTACAATGAGCAGTTCTTC
CDR3: CASSLGEGAPYQGSYNEQFF

V: TRBV9
D: TRBD2
size: NA
J: TRBJ2-1
DNA: TGTGCCAGCAGCGTAGGAGGCGGGGGGTACTACAATGAGCAGTTCTTC
CDR3: CASSVGGGGYYNEQFF

V: TRBV5-1
D: TRBD1
size: few
J: TRBJ2-7
DNA: TGCGCCAGCAGCTTCTCGACAGGGTTTTACGAGCAGTACTTC
CDR3: CASSFSTGFYEQYF

V: TRBV12-3/TRBV12-4
D: NA
size: many
J: TRBJ2-7
DNA: TGTGCCAGCAGTCCCCGGACTGCCTCCTACGAGCAGTACTTC
CDR3: CASSPRTASYEQYF

V: TRBV5-5
D: TRBD1
size: NA
J: TRBJ2-1
DNA: TGTGCCAGCAGCTTGGAAACAGGGGACAATGAGCAGTTCTTC
CDR3: CASSLETGDNEQFF

V: TRBV24-1
D: NA
size: NA
J: TRBJ2-3
DNA: TGTGCCACCAGTGATCTGGGGCAGGGAACAGATACGCAGTATTTT
CDR3: CATSDLGQGTDTQYF

V: TRBV11-2
D: NA
size: few
J: TRBJ1-1
DNA: TGTGCCAGCAGCTCTCCTCGGGTGTCAGGTAACACTGAAGCTTTCTTT
CDR3: CASSSPRVSGNTEAFF

V: TRBV20-1
D: TRBD2
size: NA
J: TRBJ2-1
DNA: TGCAGTGCCGACCCTAGCGGGGGTCAAAATGAGCAGTTCTTC
CDR3: CSADPSGGQNEQFF

V: TRBV20-1
D: TRBD2
size: NA
J: TRBJ2-3
DNA: TGCAGTGCTAGGCGGGGGGGTGGAGATACGCAGTATTTT
CDR3: CSARRGGGDTQYF

V: TRBV7-3
D: TRBD1
size: NA
J: TRBJ2-1
DNA: TGTGCCAGCAGCTTAAGAGCAACCGGGACAGGGGGCAAAAATGAGCAGTTCTTC
CDR3: CASSLRATGTGGKNEQFF

V: TRBV18
D: NA
size: many
J: TRBJ1-1
DNA: TGTGCCAGCAGTCCGGCGAACACTGAAGCTTTCTTT
CDR3: CASSPANTEAFF

V: TRBV6-1
D: NA
size: NA
J: TRBJ2-2
DNA: TGTGCCAGTACGGACTTTAACACCGGGGAGCTGTTTTTT
CDR3: CASTDFNTGELFF

V: TRBV7-9
D: NA
size: few
J: TRBJ1-2
DNA: TGTGCCAGCAGCTCGGGGGGGGTCCCGTATGGCTACACCTTC
CDR3: CASSSGGVPYGYTF

V: TRBV29-1
D: TRBD2
size: NA
J: TRBJ2-7
DNA: TGCAGCGTTGAAGATGCGGCTAGCGGGCGGTACGAGCAGTACTTC
CDR3: CSVEDAASGRYEQYF